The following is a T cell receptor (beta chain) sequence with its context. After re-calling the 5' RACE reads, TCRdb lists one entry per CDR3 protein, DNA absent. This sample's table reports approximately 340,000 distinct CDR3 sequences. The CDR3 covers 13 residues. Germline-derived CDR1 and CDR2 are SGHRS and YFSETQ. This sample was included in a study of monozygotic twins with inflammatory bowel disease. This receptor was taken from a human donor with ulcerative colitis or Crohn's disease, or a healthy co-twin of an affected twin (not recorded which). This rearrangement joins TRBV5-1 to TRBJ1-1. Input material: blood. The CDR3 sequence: CASSPYSGTEAFF.